This T cell receptor beta chain came from a study of OX40 agonist ivuxolimab in advanced cancers. Study background: Recorded diagnoses for dose-escalation patients were hepatocellular carcinoma, melanoma, renal cell or head and neck cancer. Whole-study results and caveats: CD8+ T cells showed, on average, more clonal expansion than CD4+ cells.

V was pared by 0 bases and J by 5 bases, with 12 bases between. Germline-derived CDR1 and CDR2 are SGHRS and YFSETQ. The CDR3 loop spans 14 amino acids. As concerns this clone: The antigen is unknown.

Patients were ineligible given autoimmune disease history or systemic immunosuppression. Assay: immunoSEQ multiplex PCR; the TCRdb copy retains only in-frame clones and omits some. The data contain roughly 66,000 clones, 83% of them singletons. The chain combines TRBV5-1 with TRBJ2-7, with D perhaps matching TRBD2 (6 bases). This clonotype was obtained from an adult with an advanced solid tumor such as melanoma, head and neck, liver or kidney cancer. Specimen: CD4+ or CD8+ T cells sorted from blood, collected in a trial of the OX40 agonist ivuxolimab. This CDR3 reads CASSLVAGLDEQYF. CDR3 DNA sequence: TGCGCCAGCAGCTTGGTGGCGGGGTTGGACGAGCAGTACTTC.